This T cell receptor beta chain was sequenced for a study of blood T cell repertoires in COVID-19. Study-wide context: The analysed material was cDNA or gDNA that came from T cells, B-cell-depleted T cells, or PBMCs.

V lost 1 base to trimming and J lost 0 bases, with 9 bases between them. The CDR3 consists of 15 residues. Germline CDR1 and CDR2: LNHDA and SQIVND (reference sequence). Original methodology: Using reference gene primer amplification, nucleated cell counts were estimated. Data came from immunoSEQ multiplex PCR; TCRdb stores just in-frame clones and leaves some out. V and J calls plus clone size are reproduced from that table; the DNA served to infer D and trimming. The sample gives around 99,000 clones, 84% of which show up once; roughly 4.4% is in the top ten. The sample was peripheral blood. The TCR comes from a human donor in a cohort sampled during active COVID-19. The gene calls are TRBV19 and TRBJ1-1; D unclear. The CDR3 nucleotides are TGTGCCAGTAGTATAGTGGCCGTTCTGAACACTGAAGCTTTCTTT. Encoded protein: CASSIVAVLNTEAFF.